The 21 T cell receptor beta chains below all came from one sample that was sequenced in a study of cytomegalovirus exposure and HLA in healthy donors. The PCR made use of 60 Vbeta and 13 Jbeta primers. TCRdb's table, derived via immunoSEQ multiplex PCR, lists solely in-frame clones and lacks some. There are tens of thousands of clones in the sample; about two thirds occur only once, and over 2% lies in the top ten. The sample taken for sequencing was PBMCs. Receptors were obtained from a human donor in good health.

The chain uses TRBV2 and TRBJ2-3, with D perhaps matching TRBD2 (6 bases). Germline loops: CDR1 SNHLY, CDR2 FYNNEI. The germline V and J ends were trimmed by 0 bases and 9 bases, with 13 bases remaining between them. This CDR3 contains 14 residues. For the CDR3, the DNA is TGTGCCAGCAGTGAAGCGACCCGGGACTCCACGCAGTATTTT. The encoded protein is CASSEATRDSTQYF. The whole variable domain, remainder taken from reference TRBV2 and TRBJ2-3, is EPEVTQTPSHQVTQMGQEVILRCVPISNHLYFYWYRQILGQKVEFLVSFYNNEISEKSEIFDDQFSVERPDGSNFTLKIRSTKLEDSAMYFCASSEATRDSTQYFGPGTRLTVL.

This clone was counted only a few times. This sequence joins TRBV19 and TRBJ1-1; D not certain. CDR1 and CDR2 (germline): LNHDA, SQIVND (reference sequence). V lost 3 bases, J lost 4 bases, and 9 bases lay in between. CDR3 length: 13 residues. The CDR3 reads CASSIRESTEAFF. Written as DNA, the CDR3 is TGTGCCAGTAGTATCCGGGAGAGCACTGAAGCTTTCTTT.

This chain connects TRBV5-1 to TRBJ2-1; D gene ambiguous. Germline CDR1 reads SGHRS; CDR2 reads YFSETQ. The CDR3 length is 15 residues. Deletions cut 3 bases from V and 0 bases from J, with 10 bases between. The CDR3 DNA follows: TGCGCCAGCAGCTCAGACTTGAGCTCCTACAATGAGCAGTTCTTC. Amino acid sequence: CASSSDLSSYNEQFF.

The chain couples TRBV5-1 to TRBJ2-2; a possible D gene is TRBD1 (6 bases). This CDR3 contains 15 residues. V lost 7 bases to trimming and J lost 1 base, with 14 bases between them. CDR1 SGHRS and CDR2 YFSETQ come from the germline V gene. The CDR3 DNA reads as TGCGCCAGCGACGACCGGGGACAGAACACCGGGGAGCTGTTTTTT. Protein: CASDDRGQNTGELFF.

A few counts support this clone. The rearrangement links TRBV7-2 to TRBJ1-4, with 7 positions matching TRBD1. CDR1 and CDR2 from the germline V gene are SGHTA and FQGNSA. Trimming took 2 bases from V and 5 from J; bases not matched to a gene: 11. The CDR3 spans 17 residues. The chain's CDR3 is CASSLRPTTGRNEKLFF. CDR3 DNA sequence: TGTGCCAGCAGCTTACGCCCCACGACAGGGAGAAATGAAAAACTGTTTTTT.

The V gene is TRBV7-9, the J gene TRBJ2-5, with D tentatively TRBD2 (7 bases). Trimming removed 2 bases from V and 5 bases from J, with 12 bases in between. The CDR3 covers 14 residues. The germline V gene encodes CDR1 SEHNR and CDR2 FQNEAQ (reference sequence). The CDR3 reads CASSLLAGAETQYF. The CDR3, as DNA: TGTGCCAGCAGCTTACTTGCGGGGGCGGAGACCCAGTACTTC.

This chain links TRBV4-2 with TRBJ2-7; 7 bases agree with TRBD1. V gave up 2 bases and J gave up 4 bases; unmatched junction bases: 8. The CDR3 is 15 residues long. Germline CDR1 and CDR2: LGHNA and YNFKEQ. The CDR3 nucleotides read TGTGCCAGCAGCCAAACATCGGGGACAGATTACGAGCAGTACTTC. Its protein is CASSQTSGTDYEQYF.

The chain joins TRBV5-1 to TRBJ1-2, with D perhaps matching TRBD1 (6 bases). The CDR3 runs 13 residues. Germline lookup yields CDR1 SGHRS and CDR2 YFSETQ. The ends were cut back, 2 bases at V and 4 bases at J, with 9 bases in the middle. Written as DNA, the CDR3 is TGCGCCAGCAGCTTTGACAGGACCTATGGCTACACCTTC. It encodes CASSFDRTYGYTF.

The rearrangement joins TRBV4-2 to TRBJ1-1, with 7 bases fitting TRBD1. The J segment lost 11 bases and the V segment lost 0 bases, leaving 6 bases of the junction unmatched. This CDR3 has 13 residues. CDR1 is LGHNA and CDR2 is YNFKEQ in the germline V gene. CDR3 in amino acids: CASSQDGQGEAFF. The DNA for the CDR3 is TGTGCCAGCAGCCAAGATGGCCAGGGGGAGGCTTTCTTT.

The chain recombines TRBV9 with TRBJ2-7, with D possibly TRBD2 on 6 matching bases. Germline values: CDR1 SGDLS, CDR2 YYNGEE. V gave up 0 bases and J gave up 6 bases, with 13 bases separating them. There are 14 residues in the CDR3. The CDR3: CASSVAGGSGEQYF. The CDR3 nucleotides read TGTGCCAGCAGCGTAGCCGGGGGATCGGGCGAGCAGTACTTC.

The chain recombines TRBV30 with TRBJ2-5, with TRBD2 identical over 9 bases. The ends lost 4 bases at V and 2 bases at J; junction bases unmatched: 8. This CDR3 comprises 15 residues. The germline V gene encodes CDR1 GTSNPN and CDR2 SVGIG (reference sequence). The CDR3 DNA follows: TGTGCCTGGAAAGTTAGCGGGGGATGGCAAGAGACCCAGTACTTC. Amino acid sequence: CAWKVSGGWQETQYF.

Only one count was recorded for this clone. J is TRBJ2-2 and V is TRBV7-3; possibly TRBD1 for D (6 bases). In germline, CDR1 is SGHTA, CDR2 FQGTGA. V was clipped by 5 bases and J by 3 bases, with 13 bases between them. The CDR3 spans 15 residues. Here the CDR3 DNA reads TGTGCCAGCAGCCCTTCGGCAGGGGACACCGGGGAGCTGTTTTTT. Residues: CASSPSAGDTGELFF.

The chain couples TRBV5-4 to TRBJ2-3; 9 bases match TRBD2. Unmatched junction bases numbered 8, after V lost 6 bases and J lost 0 bases. Looked up from germline, CDR1 is SGHNT and CDR2 is YYREEE (reference sequence). The CDR3 consists of 16 residues. CDR3 in amino acids: CASNSGGRSSTDTQYF. The CDR3 DNA reads TGTGCCAGCAATAGCGGGGGCCGTTCTAGCACAGATACGCAGTATTTT.

This clone turned up a few times. This chain joins TRBV5-1 and TRBJ2-2, with D possibly TRBD1 on 6 matching bases. V was trimmed by 0 bases and J by 6 bases, leaving 9 bases between them. Looked up from germline, CDR1 is SGHRS and CDR2 is YFSETQ. The length of the CDR3 is 14 residues. For the CDR3, the DNA is TGCGCCAGCAGCTTGGTGCAGGGGCCCGGGGAGCTGTTTTTT. Its translation is CASSLVQGPGELFF.

The chain joins TRBV14 to TRBJ1-1; 11 positions match TRBD1. CDR3 size: 16 residues. Trimming at V came to 7 bases and at J to 5 bases, leaving 12 bases not matched to a gene. Looked up from germline, CDR1 is SGHDN and CDR2 is FVKESK. Here the CDR3 reads CASTPWGTGGSTEAFF. CDR3 DNA sequence: TGTGCCAGCACCCCGTGGGGGACAGGGGGAAGTACTGAAGCTTTCTTT.

V usage is TRBV6-5 and J usage is TRBJ1-5, with TRBD1 identical over 7 bases. J gave up 5 bases and V 5 bases, and 9 bases lay outside the gene matches. CDR1 is MNHEY, CDR2 SVGAGI, per germline. The CDR3 runs 15 residues. For the CDR3, the DNA is TGTGCCAGCAGTACGCGACAGGGTAACGATCAGCCCCAGCATTTT. It codes for CASSTRQGNDQPQHF.

V gene TRBV5-1 combines with J gene TRBJ1-1; 8 nucleotides line up with TRBD1. Germline assignment: CDR1 SGHRS and CDR2 YFSETQ. With V trimmed by 6 bases and J by 1 base, 5 bases remained unmatched. The CDR3 spans 14 residues. CDR3 bases: TGCGCCAGCACTATCGGGACAGGGAACACTGAAGCTTTCTTT. Protein: CASTIGTGNTEAFF.

There are a few counts of this clone. The V call is TRBV5-6, the J call TRBJ2-5; no definite D call. CDR1 is SGHDT, CDR2 YYEEEE, per germline. The CDR3 totals 14 residues. The V end was cut by 0 bases, the J end by 1 base, with 7 bases between. The CDR3 sequence is CASSLVYPQETQYF. The CDR3 bases are TGTGCCAGCAGCTTGGTATATCCCCAAGAGACCCAGTACTTC. Full variable domain (outside the CDR3, taken from reference TRBV5-6 and TRBJ2-5): DAGVTQSPTHLIKTRGQQVTLRCSPKSGHDTVSWYQQALGQGPQFIFQYYEEEERQRGNFPDRFSGHQFPNYSSELNVNALLLGDSALYLCASSLVYPQETQYFGPGTRLLVL.

With respect to this clone: Sequence at one end of the junction differs from germline and may be a read error. This rearrangement joins TRBV5-4 to TRBJ1-6, with a weak D call TRBD1 (6 bases). Germline loops: CDR1 SGHNT, CDR2 YYREEE (reference sequence). CDR3 length equals 17 residues. CDR3 nucleotide sequence: TGTGCCAGCAGCTGGGGGCGGGGGGGCTCCTATAATTCACCCCCCCACTTT. Translation gives CASSWGRGGSYNSPPHF. The whole variable domain, remainder taken from reference TRBV5-4 and TRBJ1-6, is ETGVTQSPTHLIKTRGQQVTLRCSSQSGHNTVSWYQQALGQGPQFIFQYYREEENGRGNFPPRFSGLQFPNYSSELNVNALELDDSALYLCASSWGRGGSYNSPPHFGNGTRLTVT.

The chain joins TRBV7-3 to TRBJ1-6, with D perhaps matching TRBD1 (5 bases). The CDR3 spans 13 residues. Per germline, CDR1 SGHTA and CDR2 FQGTGA. The V end lost 2 bases, the J end lost 8 bases, and 7 bases lay between the germline ends. The CDR3 protein is CASSLPGDSPLHF. As DNA, the CDR3 is TGTGCCAGCAGCTTACCGGGGGATTCACCCCTCCACTTT. Full variable domain (remainder filled in from reference TRBV7-3 and TRBJ1-6): GAGVSQTPSNKVTEKGKYVELRCDPISGHTALYWYRQSLGQGPEFLIYFQGTGAADDSGLPNDRFFAVRPEGSVSTLKIQRTERGDSAVYLCASSLPGDSPLHFGNGTRLTVT.

The CDR3 DNA reads as TGTGCCAGCAGCCAAACAGGGGTCTCGAACACTGAAGCTTTCTTT. Amino acid sequence: CASSQTGVSNTEAFF. The rearrangement links TRBV4-2 to TRBJ1-1, with 7 bases matching TRBD1. The CDR3 runs to 15 residues. The J segment lost 1 base and the V segment lost 2 bases, leaving 4 bases of the junction unmatched. The germline V gene encodes CDR1 LGHNA and CDR2 YNFKEQ.